The 9 T cell receptor beta chains presented below share a single source sample, sequenced in a study of blood T cells in healthy people across ages. A sample-barcoded 5' primer and a J-beta primer mix were used in a second PCR of about 7 to 12 cycles. TCRdb ran MiXCR on the 5' RACE reads and lists one entry per CDR3 protein. The table lists about 780,000 distinct CDR3 sequences, around 50% of them singletons, with around 18% in the top ten. Sequencing used blood. Receptors were obtained from a man at least 80 years old in good health.

The sample holds a few counts of this clonotype. The genes are TRBV11-3 and TRBJ2-5; D is possibly TRBD2 (6 bases). The CDR3 length is 14 residues. Deletions cut 0 bases from V and 5 bases from J, with 10 bases between. The germline CDR1 and CDR2 sequences are SGHNT and YENEEA. The DNA for the CDR3 is TGTGCCAGCAGCTTAGATCCCCGGGGGGAGACCCAGTACTTC. This codes for CASSLDPRGETQYF.

A few counts support this clonotype. The genes are TRBV5-6 and TRBJ2-5; a weak D match, TRBD1 (6 bases). The V gene's germline CDR1 is SGHDT and CDR2 YYEEEE. This CDR3 is 15 amino acids long. Trimming cost V 4 bases and J 5 bases, with 18 bases left between them. The CDR3 is CASSDAGAVRETQYF. The CDR3 nucleotides read TGTGCCAGCAGCGATGCAGGGGCGGTGCGGGAGACCCAGTACTTC.

This clonotype was seen ten or more times. The rearrangement uses TRBV5-1 and TRBJ2-5; D might be TRBD2 (5 bases). Trimming left V 5 bases short and J 2 bases short, with 16 bases between. CDR1 and CDR2 (germline): SGHRS, YFSETQ. This CDR3 is 15 amino acids long. The chain's CDR3 is CASREMGSEQETQYF. The DNA of the CDR3 is TGCGCCAGCAGGGAGATGGGGAGCGAGCAAGAGACCCAGTACTTC.

This clonotype has just a few counts. Here the CDR3 DNA reads TGCAGTGCTCCCTCAAGGACAGGGGGAGGTGTCTACGAGCAGTACTTC. This gives the protein CSAPSRTGGGVYEQYF. V usage is TRBV20-1 and J usage is TRBJ2-7; 10 nucleotides align to TRBD1. Trimming cost V 5 bases and J 3 bases; bases outside gene matches: 13. The germline V gene has CDR1 DFQATT and CDR2 SNEGSKA (reference sequence). The CDR3 covers 16 residues.

This clonotype was recorded many times. This chain connects TRBV7-9 to TRBJ2-7, with unresolved D. The CDR3 has 13 amino acids. CDR1 and CDR2 from the germline V gene are SEHNR and FQNEAQ (reference sequence). Between the trimmed V and J ends, which lost 2 bases and 1 base, there was a span of 6 bases. In DNA form, the CDR3 reads TGTGCCAGCAGCTTAACCCAATCCTACGAGCAGTACTTC. It yields the protein CASSLTQSYEQYF.

The rearrangement joins TRBV29-1 to TRBJ2-3; D is possibly TRBD2 (5 bases). Germline V gene data show CDR1 as SQVTM and CDR2 as ANQGSEA. The CDR3 runs to 14 residues. Trimming stripped 6 bases from V and 1 base from J, with 14 bases between. CDR3 nucleotide sequence: TGCAGCGTCTCGGGTGGTAGCGGCACAGATACGCAGTATTTT. Translating gives CSVSGGSGTDTQYF.

The chain links TRBV27 to TRBJ2-3; 9 nucleotides agree with TRBD2. Trimming took 6 bases from V and 4 from J; bases not matched to a gene: 8. The CDR3 totals 15 residues. Per germline, CDR1 MNHEY and CDR2 SMNVEV (reference sequence). As DNA, the CDR3 is TGTGCCAGCAGACATAGCGGGAGAGTGGCAGATACGCAGTATTTT. Translated: CASRHSGRVADTQYF.

V is TRBV7-3 and J is TRBJ2-1, with D tentatively TRBD1 or TRBD2 (5 bases each). The CDR3 covers 13 residues. The V end was cut by 5 bases, the J end by 6 bases, with 11 bases between. The germline gives CDR1 SGHTA, CDR2 FQGTGA. CDR3 in DNA: TGTGCCAGCAGCCCGGGGACCACCAATGAGCAGTTCTTC. The encoded protein is CASSPGTTNEQFF.

This clonotype was observed a few times. J is TRBJ2-3 and V is TRBV16; D remains unclear. The CDR3 totals 14 residues. Germline CDR1 and CDR2: KGHSY and FQNENV. The V gene lost 0 bases and the J gene lost 1 base, with 5 bases spanning the gap. The CDR3 coding sequence is TGTGCCAGCAGCCAATCGGCAGGCACAGATACGCAGTATTTT. The encoded protein is CASSQSAGTDTQYF.